What follows is one T cell receptor (beta chain) and its context. The sample is drawn from a study of OX40 agonist ivuxolimab in advanced cancers. Background on the study: The dose-escalation group included hepatocellular carcinoma, melanoma, renal cell carcinoma and head and neck cancer.

Excluded were patients having autoimmune disease history or systemic immunosuppression. Sequenced by immunoSEQ multiplex PCR; TCRdb stores in-frame clones only, minus some. The profile shows more than 20,000 clones, under 80% of them singletons. The source material was CD4+ or CD8+ T cells sorted from blood, sampled in a trial of the OX40 agonist ivuxolimab. The receptor was derived from an adult with an advanced solid tumor such as melanoma, head and neck, liver or kidney cancer.

Written as DNA, the CDR3 is TGCGCCAGCAGCTTGAAGGGACAGGGGGCTGGGGAGACCCAGTACTTC. The encoded protein is CASSLKGQGAGETQYF. V is TRBV5-1 and J is TRBJ2-5; 12 bases agree with TRBD1. Germline V gene data show CDR1 as SGHRS and CDR2 as YFSETQ. The junction had 6 bases not matched to a gene; V was cut back by 1 base and J by 5 bases. The CDR3 loop spans 16 amino acids. The full variable domain, completed using reference TRBV5-1 and TRBJ2-5, is KAGVTQTPRYLIKTRGQQVTLSCSPISGHRSVSWYQQTPGQGLQFLFEYFSETQRNKGNFPGRFSGRQFSNSRSEMNVSTLELGDSALYLCASSLKGQGAGETQYFGPGTRLLVL.